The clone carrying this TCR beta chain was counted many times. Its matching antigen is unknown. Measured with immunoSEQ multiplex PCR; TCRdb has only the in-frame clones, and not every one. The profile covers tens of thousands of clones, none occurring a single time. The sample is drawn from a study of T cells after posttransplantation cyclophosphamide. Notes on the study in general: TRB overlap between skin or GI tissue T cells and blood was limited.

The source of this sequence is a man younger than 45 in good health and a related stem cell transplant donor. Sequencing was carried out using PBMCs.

The CDR3 nucleotides read TGTGCCACCAGTGATTCTAGCCACGGTGGCGAGACCCAGTACTTC. It yields the protein CATSDSSHGGETQYF. The chain employs TRBV24-1 and TRBJ2-5; D is perhaps TRBD2 (5 bases). The CDR3 is 15 residues long. Per the germline V gene, CDR1 is KGHDR and CDR2 is SFDVKD. V gave up 2 bases and J gave up 5 bases, with 14 bases separating them.